This T cell receptor beta chain comes out of a study of shared clonotypes between healthy human individuals (TCRdb year 2020). Regarding the complete study: The cohort included a few men and a couple of women between 18 and 49 years of age. For each donor, CD4 naive and CD4 memory were each given three plates, CD8 naive was given two plates, and CD8 memory was given one plate. Blood TCR repertoires of several healthy adults were deeply sequenced to estimate repertoire size and the extent of clonotype sharing between individuals. To increase sequencing depth and limit assay-specific biases, different laboratories used diverse techniques to prepare libraries and sequence TCR repertoires. Per donor, leukapheresis produced somewhere between about 0.85 and 9.5 billion PBMCs. Study-wide findings and limitations: Sampling was restricted to blood, and TCR repertoires in tissues likely differ from the TCR repertoires found in blood. Across four donors, 4.5% to 6.5% of naive CD4, around 3.3% of naive CD8, roughly 2.3% of memory CD4, and 0.4% of memory CD8 clonotypes were shared. Estimated clonotype richness was generally larger for naive than for memory subsets. Pairwise subsampling indicated that sequencing depth was expected to affect the degree of clonotype sharing among donors. Compared with non-shared clonotypes, the clonotypes found in all four sorted-subset donors had higher generation probabilities. Even with the large sequencing depth, rarefaction of the sorted-subset datasets indicated that sequencing was incomplete. The small number of donors limited the genetic and exposure-history diversity represented.

Using the deep immunoSEQ assay, multiplex PCR amplified TCR CDR3 regions from genomic DNA. For each cell subset, the extracted genomic DNA was distributed evenly across all wells of several immunoSEQ 96-well plates, and each plate served as one replicate. For sorted subsets, each replicate PCR was loaded with around 200 ng genomic DNA, equivalent to roughly 30,000 T cell genomes. The purified libraries were quantified using a Qubit 3.0 fluorometer, sized with a Bioanalyzer 2100, and then quantified again using the KAPA Library Quantification kit. Every immunoSEQ 96-well plate was sequenced on a separate single-read 150-cycle Illumina NextSeq 550 flow cell. The original pipeline was this. Because only junctional sequences without quality scores were contained in the immunoSEQ output, filtering matching that applied to full-length reads could not be performed. To assign V/J genes and CDR3, sequences were annotated against IMGT germline references using PyIR, a Python wrapper for IgBLAST v1.9. Reads with weak V/J assignments (E-value above 1e-6), missing CDR3, stop codons, out-of-frame junctions, or ambiguous translated residues were removed. V3J clonotypes were defined as sequences sharing an identical inferred V gene, J gene, and CDR3 amino acid sequence. To compute the percentage overlap between repertoires, the number of shared unique clonotypes was divided by the size of the smaller repertoire. Three approaches were used to assess repertoire richness: RTK rarefaction, the Chao1 estimator, and Recon v2.1 estimates of unobserved clonotypes. Generation probabilities were computed with OLGA for all TCRbeta clonotypes obtained by the gDNA method from four donors. In TCRdb, the immuneACCESS table is reduced to in-frame sequences with V and J assigned. These tables do not hold every clone; where another copy was compared, an unresolved V gene accounts for under half, and the others remain unexplained. That table gives V, J and clone size, and the DNA gave D and trimming. This sample has about 2.2 million clones in its table, and 93% of those were observed once. Clones ranked in the top ten supply approximately 1.6% of the sample.

CD8 naive samples were obtained by positive selection for CCR7 among CD45RO-negative cells, yielding a CD45RA+CCR7+ population from which TemRA cells were excluded. Healthy HIV-negative adults with no recently reported acute infections or vaccinations were included as donors. Every donor was a Caucasian adult residing in Nashville, Tennessee, USA. After blood collection by leukapheresis, PBMCs were isolated using Ficoll-Histopaque density gradient centrifugation and then cryopreserved in the vapor phase of liquid nitrogen. Purity and quantity of every magnetically sorted T cell population were checked by analytical flow cytometry. Each sorted fraction had its genomic DNA isolated and then quantified by UV absorbance on a Nanodrop 2000c. CDR1 and CDR2 were assigned from the germline V gene as MNHEY and SVGAGI. V gives up 0 bases and J gives up 6 bases, and the segment between their germline ends measures 12 bases. The CDR3 sequence holds 15 residues, the cysteine and phenylalanine included. The retained sequence is limited to the CDR3, 45 bases, with the frame set at the first base.

With respect to this clone: Its antigen target is currently unknown. No per-base quality is available; no much larger clone lies one base away.

The sequenced sample was naive CD8+ T cells from PBMCs. Per the publication, the cell subset or site label means: CD45RA+CCR7+. The rearranged chain carries TRBV6-5 and TRBJ2-1; the D gene assignment is ambiguous. The origin of this receptor is a man aged 18-30 years in good health. Some clones in this sample may be carry-over from other donors' samples. The DNA reads TGTGCCAGCAGTTACTCGATCTACGGCTCCAATGAGCAGTTCTTC. Its translation is CASSYSIYGSNEQFF.